A single sample is the source of the 8 T cell receptor beta chains below, sequenced in a study of T cell clones after liver transplantation. These receptors have no identified antigens. Only in-frame clones appear in the TCRdb table, and some are missing; sequencing was by immunoSEQ multiplex PCR. The data show roughly 4,800 clones, 25% to 30% seen once. Sequencing of dividing CFSE-low cells from the MLR defined alloreactive TCRbeta sequences. Sequencing input: CD4+ T cells from cultured PBMCs. These receptors came from a human patient who received a liver transplant. Part of the T cells may come from the graft donor.

This clone has a handful of counts. The CDR3 region is CSARKPDTQYF. CDR3 in DNA: TGCAGTGCTAGAAAGCCAGATACGCAGTATTTT. The chain uses TRBV20-1 and TRBJ2-3, with D uncertain. The V gene lost 2 bases and the J gene lost 4 bases, with 4 bases spanning the gap. This CDR3 contains 11 residues. Germline V gives CDR1 DFQATT, CDR2 SNEGSKA (reference sequence).

In its sample, this clone is medium-sized (0.01 to 0.1%). The gene calls are TRBV28 and TRBJ1-2; maybe TRBD1 (5 bases). Germline V gene lookup returns CDR1 MDHEN and CDR2 SYDVKM. CDR3 length: 14 amino acids. The ends were cut back, 4 bases at V and 1 base at J, with 10 bases in the middle. CDR3 DNA: TGTGCCAGCAGTTCAGGGTCTGATAACTATGGCTACACCTTC. Translated, it gives CASSSGSDNYGYTF.

The chain uses TRBV5-1 and TRBJ2-3, with D possibly being TRBD2 (6 bases). The germline CDR1 and CDR2 sequences are SGHRS and YFSETQ. Trimming removed 2 bases at V and 9 bases at J, with 16 bases between. This CDR3 is built from 14 residues. The CDR3 DNA follows: TGCGCCAGCAGCTTTGCATCGGGAGTAGACACGCAGTATTTT. Translation gives CASSFASGVDTQYF.

The chain carries TRBV5-1 and TRBJ2-5, with 14 nucleotides matching TRBD2. This CDR3 is built from 17 residues. The ends lost 3 bases at V and 5 bases at J; junction bases unmatched: 9. In germline, CDR1 is SGHRS, CDR2 YFSETQ. CDR3 loop: CASSWGTSGRGEETQYF. The CDR3, as DNA: TGCGCCAGCAGCTGGGGGACTAGCGGGAGAGGAGAGGAGACCCAGTACTTC.

This clone was detected only once. V usage is TRBV5-1 and J usage is TRBJ2-5; D is uncertain. This CDR3 spans 14 amino acids. V was cut by 2 bases and J by 2 bases, with 10 bases left in between. Germline values: CDR1 SGHRS, CDR2 YFSETQ. The CDR3 coding sequence is TGCGCCAGCAGCTTATCCGGCGATCAAGAGACCCAGTACTTC. This codes for CASSLSGDQETQYF.

Relative to its sample, this clone is medium-sized. CDR3 amino acids: CASSLVGGIGNTIYF. The CDR3 region has the DNA TGTGCCAGCAGCTTAGTTGGAGGGATTGGAAACACCATATATTTT. The chain employs TRBV13 and TRBJ1-3, with D uncertain. V was clipped by 1 base and J by 3 bases, with 10 bases between them. CDR3 length: 15 residues. Germline assignment: CDR1 PRHDT and CDR2 FYEKMQ (reference sequence).

The gene calls are TRBV5-4 and TRBJ2-5; either TRBD1 or TRBD2 may fit D (7 bases each). Matching the DNA end better, TRBJ2-7 makes the J call doubtful. Germline CDR1 and CDR2: SGHNT and YYREEE (reference sequence). The CDR3 covers 14 residues. The CDR3 sequence is CAPPRGAGAREQYF. CDR3 coding DNA: TGTGCCCCCCCCAGGGGGGCGGGAGCTCGCGAGCAGTACTTC.

This clone was seen more than once but under ten times. The rearrangement uses TRBV5-6 and TRBJ2-3; TRBD2 matches at 12 bases. The length of the CDR3 is 16 residues. The trim removed 4 bases at V and 9 bases at J, leaving 12 bases unmatched. CDR1 is SGHDT, CDR2 YYEEEE, per germline. The CDR3 nucleotides read TGTGCCAGCAGCCCAAGGACTAGCGGGGCCTGGGTGACGCAGTATTTT. As protein: CASSPRTSGAWVTQYF.